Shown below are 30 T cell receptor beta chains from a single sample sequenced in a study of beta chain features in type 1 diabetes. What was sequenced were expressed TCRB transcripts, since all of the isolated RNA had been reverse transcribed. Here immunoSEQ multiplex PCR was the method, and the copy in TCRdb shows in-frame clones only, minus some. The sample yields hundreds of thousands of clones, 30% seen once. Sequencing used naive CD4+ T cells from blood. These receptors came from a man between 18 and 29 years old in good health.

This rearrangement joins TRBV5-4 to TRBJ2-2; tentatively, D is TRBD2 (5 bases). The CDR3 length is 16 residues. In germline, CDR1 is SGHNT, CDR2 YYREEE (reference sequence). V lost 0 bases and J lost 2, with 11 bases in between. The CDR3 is CASSLGLAVNTGELFF. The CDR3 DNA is TGTGCCAGCAGCTTGGGCCTAGCCGTCAACACCGGGGAGCTGTTTTTT.

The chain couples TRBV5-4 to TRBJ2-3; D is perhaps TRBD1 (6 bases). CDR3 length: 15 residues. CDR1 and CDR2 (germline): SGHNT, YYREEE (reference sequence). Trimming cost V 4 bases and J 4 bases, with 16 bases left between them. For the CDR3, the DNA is TGTGCCAGCAGCGATCCTAGGGGGACGGCAGATACGCAGTATTTT. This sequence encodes CASSDPRGTADTQYF.

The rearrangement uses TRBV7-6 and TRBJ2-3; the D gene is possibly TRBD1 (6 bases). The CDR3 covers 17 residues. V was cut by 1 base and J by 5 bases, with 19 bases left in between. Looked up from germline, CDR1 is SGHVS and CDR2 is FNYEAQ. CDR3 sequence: CASSLEGTGYGRDTQYF. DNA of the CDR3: TGTGCCAGCAGCTTAGAGGGAACAGGGTACGGGCGAGATACGCAGTATTTT.

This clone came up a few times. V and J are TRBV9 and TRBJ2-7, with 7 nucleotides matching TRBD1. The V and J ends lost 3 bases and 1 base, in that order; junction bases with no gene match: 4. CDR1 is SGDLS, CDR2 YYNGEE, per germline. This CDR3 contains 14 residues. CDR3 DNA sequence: TGTGCCAGCAGCGAGACAGGGAGTTCCTACGAGCAGTACTTC. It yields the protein CASSETGSSYEQYF.

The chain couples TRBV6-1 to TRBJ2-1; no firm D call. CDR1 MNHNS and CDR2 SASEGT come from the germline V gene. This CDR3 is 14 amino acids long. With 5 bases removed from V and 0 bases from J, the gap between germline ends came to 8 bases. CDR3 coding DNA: TGTGCCAGCAGTTTCCAAGGCTCCTACAATGAGCAGTTCTTC. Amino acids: CASSFQGSYNEQFF.

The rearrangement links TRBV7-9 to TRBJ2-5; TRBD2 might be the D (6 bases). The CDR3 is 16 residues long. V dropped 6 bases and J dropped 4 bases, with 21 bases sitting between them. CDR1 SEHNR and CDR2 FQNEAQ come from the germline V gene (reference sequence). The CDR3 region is CASRPRAGRGSETQYF. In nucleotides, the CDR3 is TGTGCCAGCAGACCCAGGGCAGGCCGGGGGTCAGAGACCCAGTACTTC.

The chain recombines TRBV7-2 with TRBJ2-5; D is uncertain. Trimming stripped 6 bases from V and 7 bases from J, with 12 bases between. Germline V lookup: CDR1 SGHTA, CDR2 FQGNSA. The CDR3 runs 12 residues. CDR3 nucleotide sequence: TGTGCCAGCAGACGACTCGGTCGGACCCAGTACTTC. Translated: CASRRLGRTQYF.

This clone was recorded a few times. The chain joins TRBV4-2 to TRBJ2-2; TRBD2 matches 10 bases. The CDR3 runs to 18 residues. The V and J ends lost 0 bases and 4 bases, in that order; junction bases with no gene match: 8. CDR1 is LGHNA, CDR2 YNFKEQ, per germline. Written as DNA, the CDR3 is TGTGCCAGCAGCCAAGAGGCTAGCGGGAGAACCGGCACCGGGGAGCTGTTTTTT. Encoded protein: CASSQEASGRTGTGELFF.

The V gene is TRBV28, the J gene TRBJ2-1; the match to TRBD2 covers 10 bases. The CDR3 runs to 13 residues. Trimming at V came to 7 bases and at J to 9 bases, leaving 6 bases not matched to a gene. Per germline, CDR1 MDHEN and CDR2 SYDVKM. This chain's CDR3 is CASTRLAGGEQFF. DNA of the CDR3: TGTGCCAGCACCAGACTAGCGGGCGGTGAGCAGTTCTTC.

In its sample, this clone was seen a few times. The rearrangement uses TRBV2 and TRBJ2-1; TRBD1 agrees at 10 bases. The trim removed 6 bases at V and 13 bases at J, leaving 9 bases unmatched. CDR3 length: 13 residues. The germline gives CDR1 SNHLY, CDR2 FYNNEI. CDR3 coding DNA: TGTGCCAGCAGAAGTGGACAGGGGGGTTTTCAGTTCTTC. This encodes CASRSGQGGFQFF.

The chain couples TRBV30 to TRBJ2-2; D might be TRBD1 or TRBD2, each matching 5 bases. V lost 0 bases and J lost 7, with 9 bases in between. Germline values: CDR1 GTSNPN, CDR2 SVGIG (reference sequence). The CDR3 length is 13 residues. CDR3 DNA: TGTGCCTGGAGTGTGTGGGGGAGCGGGGAGCTGTTTTTT. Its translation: CAWSVWGSGELFF.

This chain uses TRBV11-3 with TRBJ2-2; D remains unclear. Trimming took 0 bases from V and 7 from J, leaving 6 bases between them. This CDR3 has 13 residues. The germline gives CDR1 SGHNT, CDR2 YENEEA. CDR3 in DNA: TGTGCCAGCAGCTTAGAGGGGAACGGGGAGCTGTTTTTT. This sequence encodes CASSLEGNGELFF.

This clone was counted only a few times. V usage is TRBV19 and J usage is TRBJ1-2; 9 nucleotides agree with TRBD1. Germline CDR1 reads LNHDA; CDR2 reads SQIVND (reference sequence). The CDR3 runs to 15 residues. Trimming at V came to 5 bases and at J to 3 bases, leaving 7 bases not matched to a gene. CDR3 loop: CASSLAGQGDYGYTF. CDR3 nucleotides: TGTGCCAGTAGTCTGGCGGGACAGGGTGACTATGGCTACACCTTC.

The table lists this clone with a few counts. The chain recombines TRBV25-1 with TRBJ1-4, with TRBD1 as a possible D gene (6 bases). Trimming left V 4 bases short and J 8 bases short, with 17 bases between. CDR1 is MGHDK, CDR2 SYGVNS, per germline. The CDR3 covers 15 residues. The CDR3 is CASSAKQGLEEKLFF. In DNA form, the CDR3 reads TGTGCCAGCAGTGCCAAACAGGGACTAGAGGAAAAACTGTTTTTT.

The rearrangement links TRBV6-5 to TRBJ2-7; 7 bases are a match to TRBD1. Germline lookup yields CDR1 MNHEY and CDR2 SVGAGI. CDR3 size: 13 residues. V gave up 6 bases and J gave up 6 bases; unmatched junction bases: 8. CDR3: CASRRQGIGEQYF. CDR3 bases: TGTGCCAGCAGAAGACAGGGTATCGGCGAGCAGTACTTC.

CDR3 DNA: TGTGCCTGGGGTACTGGGAGGGTTAGAAATGAGCAGTTCTTC. Amino acids: CAWGTGRVRNEQFF. V usage is TRBV30 and J usage is TRBJ2-1, with 7 bases fitting TRBD2. The CDR3 is 14 residues long. Germline CDR1 GTSNPN, CDR2 SVGIG (reference sequence). V lost 5 bases and J lost 7; bases outside the gene matches: 11.

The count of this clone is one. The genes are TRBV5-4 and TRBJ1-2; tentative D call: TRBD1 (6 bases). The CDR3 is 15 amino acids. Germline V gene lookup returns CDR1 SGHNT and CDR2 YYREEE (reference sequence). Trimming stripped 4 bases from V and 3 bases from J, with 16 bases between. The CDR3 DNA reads TGTGCCAGCAGCCTGGGCCAGGGGATCGACTATGGCTACACCTTC. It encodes CASSLGQGIDYGYTF.

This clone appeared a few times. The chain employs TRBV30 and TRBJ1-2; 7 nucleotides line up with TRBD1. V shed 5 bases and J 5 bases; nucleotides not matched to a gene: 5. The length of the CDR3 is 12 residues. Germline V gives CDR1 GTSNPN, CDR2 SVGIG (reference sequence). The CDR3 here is CAWGDRGYGYTF. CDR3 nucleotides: TGTGCCTGGGGGGACAGAGGTTATGGCTACACCTTC.

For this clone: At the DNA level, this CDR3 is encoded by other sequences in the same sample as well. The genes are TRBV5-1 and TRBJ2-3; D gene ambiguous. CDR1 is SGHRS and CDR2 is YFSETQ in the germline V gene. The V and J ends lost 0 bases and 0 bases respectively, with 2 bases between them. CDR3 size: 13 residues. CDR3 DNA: TGCGCCAGCAGCTTGGACAGCACAGATACGCAGTATTTT. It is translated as CASSLDSTDTQYF.

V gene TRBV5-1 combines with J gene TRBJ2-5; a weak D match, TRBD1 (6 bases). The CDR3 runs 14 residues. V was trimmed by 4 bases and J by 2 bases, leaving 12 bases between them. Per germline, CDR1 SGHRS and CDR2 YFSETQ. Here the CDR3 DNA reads TGCGCCAGCAGCCATCAGGGGCGGCAAGAGACCCAGTACTTC. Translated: CASSHQGRQETQYF.

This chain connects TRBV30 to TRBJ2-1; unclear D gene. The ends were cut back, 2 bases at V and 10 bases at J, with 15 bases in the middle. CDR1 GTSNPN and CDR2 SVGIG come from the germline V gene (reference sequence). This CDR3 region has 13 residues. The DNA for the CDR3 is TGTGCCTGGAGTCCCTCCCCTGAAAGGGAGCAGTTCTTC. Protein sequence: CAWSPSPEREQFF.

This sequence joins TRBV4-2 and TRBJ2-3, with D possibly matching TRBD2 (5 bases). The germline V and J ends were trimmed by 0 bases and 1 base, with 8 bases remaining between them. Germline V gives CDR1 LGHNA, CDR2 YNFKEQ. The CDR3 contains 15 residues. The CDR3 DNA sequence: TGTGCCAGCAGCCAAGATAGCGATGGCACAGATACGCAGTATTTT. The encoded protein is CASSQDSDGTDTQYF.

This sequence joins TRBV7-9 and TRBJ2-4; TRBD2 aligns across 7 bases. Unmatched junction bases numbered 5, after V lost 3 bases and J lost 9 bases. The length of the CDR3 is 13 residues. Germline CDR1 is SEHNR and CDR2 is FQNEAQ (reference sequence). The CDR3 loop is CASSFTSVGIQYF. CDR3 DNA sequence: TGTGCCAGCAGCTTTACTAGCGTAGGCATTCAGTACTTC.

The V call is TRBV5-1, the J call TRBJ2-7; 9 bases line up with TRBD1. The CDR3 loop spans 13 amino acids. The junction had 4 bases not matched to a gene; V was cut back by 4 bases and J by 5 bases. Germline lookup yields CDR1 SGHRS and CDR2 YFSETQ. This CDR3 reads CASSGQGWNEQYF. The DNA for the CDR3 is TGCGCCAGCAGCGGACAGGGGTGGAACGAGCAGTACTTC.

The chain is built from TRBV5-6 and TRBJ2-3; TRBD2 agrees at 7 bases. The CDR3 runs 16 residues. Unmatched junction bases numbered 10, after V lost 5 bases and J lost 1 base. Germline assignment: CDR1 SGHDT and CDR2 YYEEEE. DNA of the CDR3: TGTGCCAGCAGGGCCAGATCGGGAGGCCGCACAGATACGCAGTATTTT. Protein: CASRARSGGRTDTQYF. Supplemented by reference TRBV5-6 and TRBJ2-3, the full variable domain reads DAGVTQSPTHLIKTRGQQVTLRCSPKSGHDTVSWYQQALGQGPQFIFQYYEEEERQRGNFPDRFSGHQFPNYSSELNVNALLLGDSALYLCASRARSGGRTDTQYFGPGTRLTVL.

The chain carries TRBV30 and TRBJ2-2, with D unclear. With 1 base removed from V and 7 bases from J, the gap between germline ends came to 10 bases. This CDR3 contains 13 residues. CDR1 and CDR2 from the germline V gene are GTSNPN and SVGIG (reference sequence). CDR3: CAWSDQWDGELFF. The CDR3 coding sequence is TGTGCCTGGAGTGACCAATGGGACGGGGAGCTGTTTTTT.

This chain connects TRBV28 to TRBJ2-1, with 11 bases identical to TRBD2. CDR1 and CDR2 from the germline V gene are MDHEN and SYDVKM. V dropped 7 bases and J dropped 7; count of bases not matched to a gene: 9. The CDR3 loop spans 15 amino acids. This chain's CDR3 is CASNRPGLAVNEQFF. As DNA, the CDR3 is TGTGCCAGCAATCGACCGGGACTAGCGGTTAATGAGCAGTTCTTC.

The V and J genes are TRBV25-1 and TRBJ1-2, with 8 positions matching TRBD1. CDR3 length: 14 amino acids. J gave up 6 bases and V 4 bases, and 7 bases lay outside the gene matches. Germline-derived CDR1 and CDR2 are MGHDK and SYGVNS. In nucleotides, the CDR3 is TGTGCCAGCAGTGTTGGCGACAGGGGCCATGGCTACACCTTC. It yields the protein CASSVGDRGHGYTF.

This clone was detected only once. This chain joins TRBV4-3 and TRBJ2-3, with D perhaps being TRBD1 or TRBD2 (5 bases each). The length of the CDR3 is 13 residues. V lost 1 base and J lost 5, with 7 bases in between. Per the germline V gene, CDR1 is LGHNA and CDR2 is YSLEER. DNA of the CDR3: TGCGCCAGCAGCCAAGTTGGGGGAGATACGCAGTATTTT. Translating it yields CASSQVGGDTQYF.

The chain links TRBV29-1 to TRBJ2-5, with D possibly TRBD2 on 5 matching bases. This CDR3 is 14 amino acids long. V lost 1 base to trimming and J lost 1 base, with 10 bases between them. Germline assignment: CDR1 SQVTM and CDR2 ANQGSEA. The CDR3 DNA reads TGCAGCGTTGAAGCCGCGGGCAGCCAAGAGACCCAGTACTTC. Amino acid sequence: CSVEAAGSQETQYF.